A single sample gave rise to the 18 T cell receptor beta chains below, sequenced in a study of human T cells and chemical hapten exposure. MiXCR, run by TCRdb on the RACE reads, gives a single entry per CDR3 protein. The sample holds about 52,000 distinct CDR3 sequences; roughly 9.5% are singletons and the top ten take approximately 17%. Time point noted: patch test 3, about 24 weeks after DPC sensitization. The treatment denotes: therapeutic diphenylcyclopropenone sensitization with weekly scalp DPC. The specimen was whole blood, collected in connection with sensitization to the hapten diphenylcyclopropenone (DPC). These receptors were obtained from a middle-aged woman with alopecia areata. Some clones in this sample may be carry-over from other donors' samples.

Of note for this clonotype: This could be a read error, since a much larger clone is one nucleotide away. This chain uses TRBV29-1 with TRBJ2-5, with D uncertain. CDR3 length equals 10 residues. The germline gives CDR1 SQVTM, CDR2 ANQGSEA. CDR3 region: CGVYKETQYF. Written as DNA, the CDR3 is TGCGGCGTGTACAAAGAGACCCAGTACTTC.

Worth noting for this clonotype: A much larger clone is a single base away; this may be a read error. J is TRBJ2-1 and V is TRBV6-2 or TRBV6-3; 12 nucleotides line up with TRBD2. CDR3 size: 15 residues. CDR1 is MNHEY and CDR2 is SVGEGT in the germline V gene. This chain's CDR3 is CVSAALAGGYNEQFF. The DNA for the CDR3 is TGTGTCAGCGCGGCCCTAGCGGGGGGGTACAATGAGCAGTTCTTC.

This rearrangement joins TRBV20-1 to TRBJ2-3; D might be TRBD1 (6 bases). V gave up 6 bases and J gave up 2 bases, with 18 bases separating them. CDR1 is DFQATT, CDR2 SNEGSKA, per germline (reference sequence). This CDR3 comprises 15 residues. CDR3: CSARGARGLTDTQYF. The CDR3 bases are TGCAGTGCCCGAGGGGCCAGGGGCCTCACAGATACGCAGTATTTT.

This clonotype was picked up many times. The V and J genes are TRBV12-5 and TRBJ2-1; a weak D match, TRBD1 (5 bases). The CDR3 has 13 amino acids. Germline loops: CDR1 LGHNT, CDR2 FRNRAP. The ends were cut back, 9 bases at V and 1 base at J, with 10 bases in the middle. The CDR3 protein is CASMTVSYNEQFF. DNA of the CDR3: TGTGCTAGCATGACAGTTTCCTACAATGAGCAGTTCTTC. Drawing the rest from reference TRBV12-5 and TRBJ2-1, the complete variable domain is DARVTQTPRHKVTEMGQEVTMRCQPILGHNTVFWYRQTMMQGLELLAYFRNRAPLDDSGMPKDRFSAEMPDATLATLKIQPSEPRDSAVYFCASMTVSYNEQFFGPGTRLTVL.

The chain employs TRBV7-9 and TRBJ1-5, with D possibly TRBD1 on 5 matching bases. The CDR3 consists of 15 residues. V gave up 0 bases and J gave up 0 bases, with 6 bases separating them. In germline, CDR1 is SEHNR, CDR2 FQNEAQ (reference sequence). The CDR3 reads CASSLAGTSNQPQHF. CDR3 DNA: TGTGCCAGCAGCTTAGCCGGGACTAGCAATCAGCCCCAGCATTTT.

This sequence joins TRBV5-5 and TRBJ2-1; 9 bases fit TRBD1. The CDR3 sequence is 16 residues long. The ends lost 4 bases at V and 5 bases at J; junction bases unmatched: 10. CDR1 and CDR2 (germline): SGHKS, YYEKEE (reference sequence). CDR3 in DNA: TGTGCCAGCAGCACGGGACAGGGATGGAGCGACAATGAGCAGTTCTTC. This translates into CASSTGQGWSDNEQFF.

The CDR3: CASSEARNRVGRDGYTF. The CDR3 coding sequence is TGTGCCAGCAGTGAAGCTAGAAACAGGGTCGGGCGTGATGGCTACACCTTC. The J gene is TRBJ1-2, the V gene TRBV6-1; D might be TRBD1 (6 bases). This CDR3 comprises 17 residues. The V end was cut by 0 bases, the J end by 6 bases, with 20 bases between. CDR1 and CDR2 (germline): MNHNS, SASEGT.

The chain is built from TRBV11-1 and TRBJ1-2; D uncertain. The CDR3 length is 14 residues. Trimming removed 1 base at V and 2 bases at J, with 8 bases between. CDR1 and CDR2 from the germline V gene are SGHAT and FQDESV (reference sequence). In DNA form, the CDR3 reads TGTGCCAGCAGCTTAGGACCATCCAACTATGGCTACACCTTC. As protein: CASSLGPSNYGYTF.

The chain combines TRBV10-2 with TRBJ1-6; D unclear. V gave up 0 bases and J gave up 10 bases, with 7 bases separating them. Germline V CDR1 and CDR2: WSHSY, SAAADI. The CDR3 contains 13 residues. The CDR3 DNA is TGCGCCAGCAGTGAGTCGGTTTTATCACCCCTCCACTTT. Protein sequence: CASSESVLSPLHF.

The chain combines TRBV7-3 with TRBJ2-2, with D unclear. The germline V gene encodes CDR1 SGHTA and CDR2 FQGTGA. Trimming left V 5 bases short and J 5 bases short, with 18 bases between. CDR3 size: 16 residues. The CDR3: CASSPLENSRTGELFF. The CDR3 DNA reads as TGTGCCAGCAGCCCACTGGAGAATAGCCGAACCGGGGAGCTGTTTTTT. The full variable domain, with the rest looked up from reference TRBV7-3 and TRBJ2-2, is GAGVSQTPSNKVTEKGKYVELRCDPISGHTALYWYRQSLGQGPEFLIYFQGTGAADDSGLPNDRFFAVRPEGSVSTLKIQRTERGDSAVYLCASSPLENSRTGELFFGEGSRLTVL.

This clonotype has a count of ten or more. This sequence joins TRBV12-3 or TRBV12-4 and TRBJ1-1, with 8 nucleotides matching TRBD1. J gave up 3 bases and V 5 bases, and 5 bases lay outside the gene matches. The CDR3 sequence is 14 residues long. In DNA form, the CDR3 reads TGTGCCAGCAGTCCTACAGGGGGTCACACTGAAGCTTTCTTT. This encodes CASSPTGGHTEAFF.

Turning to this clonotype: A much larger clone is a single base away; this may be a read error. The V gene is TRBV19, the J gene TRBJ2-5, with TRBD1 matching over 7 bases. The J segment lost 2 bases and the V segment lost 10 bases, leaving 4 bases of the junction unmatched. Germline CDR1 is LNHDA and CDR2 is SQIVND (reference sequence). The CDR3 spans 12 residues. The CDR3 loop is CATMTGQETQYF. CDR3 nucleotides: TGTGCCACCATGACAGGGCAAGAGACCCAGTACTTC. Variable domain in full (rest from reference TRBV19 and TRBJ2-5): DGGITQSPKYLFRKEGQNVTLSCEQNLNHDAMYWYRQDPGQGLRLIYYSQIVNDFQKGDIAEGYSVSREKKESFPLTVTSAQKNPTAFYLCATMTGQETQYFGPGTRLLVL.

The table lists this clonotype with a few counts. The rearrangement joins TRBV7-8 to TRBJ2-7, with 8 bases lining up with TRBD1. Looked up from germline, CDR1 is SGHVS and CDR2 is FQNEAQ. V lost 5 bases and J lost 1; bases outside the gene matches: 7. This CDR3 is built from 15 residues. The CDR3 coding sequence is TGTGCCAGCAGCGCAACAGGGGGGAGGTCCTACGAGCAGTACTTC. Residues: CASSATGGRSYEQYF.

The J gene is TRBJ2-7, the V gene TRBV4-1; tentatively, D is TRBD1 (6 bases). The CDR3 is made up of 14 amino acids. Per the germline V gene, CDR1 is MGHRA and CDR2 is YSYEKL. V was shortened by 0 bases and J by 3 bases, with 9 bases between the two germline ends. For the CDR3, the DNA is TGCGCCAGCAGCCAAGACAGGGGTCTCTACGAGCAGTACTTC. Its translation is CASSQDRGLYEQYF.

This clonotype was observed at least ten times. V gene TRBV14 combines with J gene TRBJ1-1; tentative D call: TRBD1 (5 bases). V was pared by 0 bases and J by 2 bases, with 16 bases between. Germline lookup yields CDR1 SGHDN and CDR2 FVKESK. The CDR3 covers 17 residues. CDR3 in amino acids: CASSQENFGTGNTEAFF. The CDR3 coding sequence is TGTGCCAGCAGCCAAGAAAACTTCGGCACAGGTAACACTGAAGCTTTCTTT.

This chain uses TRBV4-2 with TRBJ1-4; D uncertain. Germline loops: CDR1 LGHNA, CDR2 YNFKEQ. V was pared by 0 bases and J by 5 bases, with 13 bases between. The CDR3 has 16 amino acids. The CDR3 is CASSQDGVKDNEKLFF. CDR3 DNA: TGTGCCAGCAGCCAAGATGGGGTTAAAGACAATGAAAAACTGTTTTTT.

The V gene is TRBV6-5, the J gene TRBJ1-4; D ambiguous. Germline V gene sequence: CDR1 MNHEY, CDR2 SVGAGI. The CDR3 loop spans 16 amino acids. V gave up 6 bases and J gave up 0 bases, with 14 bases separating them. The CDR3 sequence: CASRLRYSATNEKLFF. CDR3 DNA sequence: TGTGCCAGCAGGCTACGCTACAGTGCAACTAATGAAAAACTGTTTTTT.

The V gene is TRBV2, the J gene TRBJ2-7; D uncertain. Per the germline V gene, CDR1 is SNHLY and CDR2 is FYNNEI. The ends were cut back, 5 bases at V and 7 bases at J, with 18 bases in the middle. CDR3 length equals 14 residues. Here the CDR3 reads CASSFRAIRQEQYF. DNA for the CDR3: TGTGCCAGCAGTTTCCGGGCCATACGGCAGGAGCAGTACTTC.